This TCR beta chain was recorded in a study of T cell repertoires in cytomegalovirus infection. Notes on this clonotype: The antigen is not known.

V was pared by 5 bases and J by 6 bases, with 11 bases between. The CDR3 totals 13 residues. The germline CDR1 and CDR2 sequences are SEHNR and FQNEAQ (reference sequence). From the reads, TCRdb called clonotypes with MiXCR, one entry per CDR3 protein. The sample holds hundreds of thousands of distinct CDR3 sequences; roughly 28% are singletons and the top ten take roughly 20%. The sample here was cultured PBMCs, taken from culture after CMV antigen stimulation. The chain recombines TRBV7-9 with TRBJ1-5, with D perhaps TRBD1 (6 bases). This sequence originates from a human donor in good health (CMV status not recorded). Some clones in this sample may be carry-over from other donors' samples. The CDR3 nucleotides are TGTGCCAGCAGCCACGGAGGGGGTCAGCCCCAGCATTTT. Its protein is CASSHGGGQPQHF. The variable domain in full, completed from reference TRBV7-9 and TRBJ1-5, reads DTGVSQNPRHKITKRGQNVTFRCDPISEHNRLYWYRQTLGQGPEFLTYFQNEAQLEKSRLLSDRFSAERPKGSFSTLEIQRTEQGDSAMYLCASSHGGGQPQHFGDGTRLSIL.